The clone carrying this TCR beta chain was found once. This sample was included in a study of blood T cell repertoires in COVID-19. Produced via immunoSEQ multiplex PCR; TCRdb's table is partial and in-frame only. Here the sample spans roughly 170,000 clones, roughly nine tenths being singletons. Trimming at V came to 5 bases and at J to 3 bases, leaving 8 bases not matched to a gene. Germline V gene lookup returns CDR1 SEHNR and CDR2 FQNEAQ (reference sequence). The CDR3 is 15 amino acids. The specimen sequenced was peripheral blood. The clonotype originates from a man between 65 and 85 years old with active or convalescent COVID-19. The rearrangement joins TRBV7-9 to TRBJ2-7; 9 bases are a match to TRBD2. The CDR3 sequence is CASSGRAGGNYEQYF. The CDR3 DNA is TGTGCCAGCAGCGGGCGAGCGGGAGGAAACTACGAGCAGTACTTC.